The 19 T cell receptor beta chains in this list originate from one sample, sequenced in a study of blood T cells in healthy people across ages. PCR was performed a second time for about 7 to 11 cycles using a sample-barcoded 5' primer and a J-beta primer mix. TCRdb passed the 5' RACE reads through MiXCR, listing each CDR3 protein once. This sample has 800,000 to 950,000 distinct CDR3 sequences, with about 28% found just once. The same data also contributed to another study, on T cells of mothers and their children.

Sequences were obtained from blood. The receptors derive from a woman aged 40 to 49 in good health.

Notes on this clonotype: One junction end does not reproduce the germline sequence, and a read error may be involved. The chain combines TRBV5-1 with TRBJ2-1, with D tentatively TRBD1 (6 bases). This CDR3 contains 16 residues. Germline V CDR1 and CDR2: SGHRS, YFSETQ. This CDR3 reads CASSPTGPSAYSEQFF. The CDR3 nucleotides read TGCGCCAGCAGCCCTACAGGGCCATCCGCCTACAGTGAGCAGTTCTTC. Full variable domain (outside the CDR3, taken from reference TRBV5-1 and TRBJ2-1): KAGVTQTPRYLIKTRGQQVTLSCSPISGHRSVSWYQQTPGQGLQFLFEYFSETQRNKGNFPGRFSGRQFSNSRSEMNVSTLELGDSALYLCASSPTGPSAYSEQFFGPGTRLTVL.

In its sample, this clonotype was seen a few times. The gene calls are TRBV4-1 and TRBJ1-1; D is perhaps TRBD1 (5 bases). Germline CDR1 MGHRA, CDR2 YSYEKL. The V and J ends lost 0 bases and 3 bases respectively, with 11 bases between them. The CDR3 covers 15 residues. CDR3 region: CASSQEGGGYTEAFF. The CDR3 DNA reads TGCGCCAGCAGCCAAGAAGGCGGGGGTTACACTGAAGCTTTCTTT.

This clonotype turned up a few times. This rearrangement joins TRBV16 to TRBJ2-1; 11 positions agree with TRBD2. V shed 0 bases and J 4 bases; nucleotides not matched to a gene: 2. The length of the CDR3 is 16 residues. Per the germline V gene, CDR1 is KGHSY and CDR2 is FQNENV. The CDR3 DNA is TGTGCCAGCAGCCAATCGGCTAGCGGGGGGTACAATGAGCAGTTCTTC. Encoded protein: CASSQSASGGYNEQFF.

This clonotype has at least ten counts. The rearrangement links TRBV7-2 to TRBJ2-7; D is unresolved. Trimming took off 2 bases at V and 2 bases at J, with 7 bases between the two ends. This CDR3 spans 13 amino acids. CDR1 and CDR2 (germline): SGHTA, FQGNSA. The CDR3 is CASSLSWAYEQYF. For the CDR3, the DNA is TGTGCCAGCAGCTTATCCTGGGCCTACGAGCAGTACTTC.

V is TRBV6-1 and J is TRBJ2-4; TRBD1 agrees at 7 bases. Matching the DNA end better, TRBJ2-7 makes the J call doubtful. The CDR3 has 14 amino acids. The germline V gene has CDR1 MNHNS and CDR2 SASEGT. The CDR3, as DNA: TGTGCCAGCAGTCAGACAGGGACCTGCGACGAGCAGTACTTC. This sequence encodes CASSQTGTCDEQYF.

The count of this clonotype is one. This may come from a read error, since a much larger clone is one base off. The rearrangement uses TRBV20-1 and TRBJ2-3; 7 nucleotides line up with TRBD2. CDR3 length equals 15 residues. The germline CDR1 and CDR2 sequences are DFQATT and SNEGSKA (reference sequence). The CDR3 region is CSARRTSGTTDTQFF. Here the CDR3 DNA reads TGCAGTGCCCGTAGGACTAGTGGTACCACAGATACGCAGTTTTTT.

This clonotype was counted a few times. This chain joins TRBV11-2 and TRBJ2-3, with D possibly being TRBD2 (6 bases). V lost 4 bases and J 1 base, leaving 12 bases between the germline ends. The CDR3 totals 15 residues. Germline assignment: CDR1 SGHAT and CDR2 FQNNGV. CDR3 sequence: CASSSEDYRTDTQYF. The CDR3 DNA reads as TGTGCCAGCAGCTCCGAGGACTATCGCACAGATACGCAGTATTTT.

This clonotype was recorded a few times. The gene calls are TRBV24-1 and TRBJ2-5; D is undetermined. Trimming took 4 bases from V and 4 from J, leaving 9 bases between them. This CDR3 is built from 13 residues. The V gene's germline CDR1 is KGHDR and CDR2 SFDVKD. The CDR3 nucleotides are TGTGCCACCAGTGACCCCGCAGGAGAGACCCAGTACTTC. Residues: CATSDPAGETQYF.

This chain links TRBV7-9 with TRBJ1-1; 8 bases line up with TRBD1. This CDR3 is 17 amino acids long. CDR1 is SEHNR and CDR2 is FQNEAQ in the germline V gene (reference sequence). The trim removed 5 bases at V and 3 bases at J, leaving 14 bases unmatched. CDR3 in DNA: TGTGCCAGCAGCCCGGGGCAGGGGGCGATAAGGGACACTGAAGCTTTCTTT. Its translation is CASSPGQGAIRDTEAFF. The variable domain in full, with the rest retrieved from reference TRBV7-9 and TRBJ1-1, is DTGVSQNPRHKITKRGQNVTFRCDPISEHNRLYWYRQTLGQGPEFLTYFQNEAQLEKSRLLSDRFSAERPKGSFSTLEIQRTEQGDSAMYLCASSPGQGAIRDTEAFFGQGTRLTVV.

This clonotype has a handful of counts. The CDR3: CASSSLGRGRMNTEAFF. The CDR3 nucleotides are TGTGCCAGCAGCTCACTCGGGCGAGGACGGATGAACACTGAAGCTTTCTTT. This chain joins TRBV11-2 and TRBJ1-1; no reliable D call. CDR3 length: 17 amino acids. The V end lost 4 bases, the J end lost 0 bases, and 18 bases lay between the germline ends. The germline CDR1 and CDR2 sequences are SGHAT and FQNNGV.

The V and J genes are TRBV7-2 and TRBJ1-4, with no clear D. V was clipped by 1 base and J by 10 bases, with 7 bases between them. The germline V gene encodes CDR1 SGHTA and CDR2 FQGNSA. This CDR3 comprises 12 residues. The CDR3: CTSSLDVGKLFF. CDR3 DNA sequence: TGTACCAGCAGCTTAGACGTGGGAAAACTGTTTTTT. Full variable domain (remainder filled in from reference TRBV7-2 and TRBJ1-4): GAGVSQSPSNKVTEKGKDVELRCDPISGHTALYWYRQSLGQGLEFLIYFQGNSAPDKSGLPSDRFSAERTGGSVSTLTIQRTQQEDSAVYLCTSSLDVGKLFFGSGTQLSVL.

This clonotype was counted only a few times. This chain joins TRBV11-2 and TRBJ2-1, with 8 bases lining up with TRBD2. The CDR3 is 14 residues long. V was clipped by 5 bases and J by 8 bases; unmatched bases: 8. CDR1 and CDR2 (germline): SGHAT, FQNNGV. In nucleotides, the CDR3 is TGTGCCAGCAGCCATAGCCGGGGGGGGCATGAGCAGTTCTTC. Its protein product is CASSHSRGGHEQFF.

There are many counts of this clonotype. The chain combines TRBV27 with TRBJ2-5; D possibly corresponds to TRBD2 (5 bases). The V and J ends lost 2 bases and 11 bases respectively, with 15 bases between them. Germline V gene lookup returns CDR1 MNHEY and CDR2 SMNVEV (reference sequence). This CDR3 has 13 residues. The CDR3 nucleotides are TGTGCCAGCAGTTTAAGCGGCAGCCCAGAGCAGTACTTC. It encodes CASSLSGSPEQYF.

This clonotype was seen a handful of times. The chain's CDR3 is CSVEDRALAEAFF. CDR3 coding DNA: TGCAGCGTTGAAGATCGGGCACTGGCTGAAGCTTTCTTT. V usage is TRBV29-1 and J usage is TRBJ1-1, with D unresolved. Trimming removed 0 bases from V and 6 bases from J, with 11 bases in between. The CDR3 is 13 residues long. Germline-derived CDR1 and CDR2 are SQVTM and ANQGSEA.

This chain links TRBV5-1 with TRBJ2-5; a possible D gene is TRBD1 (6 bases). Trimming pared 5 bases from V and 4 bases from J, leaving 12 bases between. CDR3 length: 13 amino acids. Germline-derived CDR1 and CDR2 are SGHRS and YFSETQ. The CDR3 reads CASSSVGGETQYF. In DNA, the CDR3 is TGCGCCAGCAGTTCGGTAGGGGGAGAGACCCAGTACTTC.

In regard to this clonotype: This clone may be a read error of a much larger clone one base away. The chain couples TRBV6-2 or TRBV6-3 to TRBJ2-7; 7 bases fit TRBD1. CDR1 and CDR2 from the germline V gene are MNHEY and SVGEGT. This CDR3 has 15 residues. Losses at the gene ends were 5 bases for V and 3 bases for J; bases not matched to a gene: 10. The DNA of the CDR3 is TGTGCCAGCAGTAAAGACAGGGAGAAGAGCTACGAGCAGTACTTC. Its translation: CASSKDREKSYEQYF.

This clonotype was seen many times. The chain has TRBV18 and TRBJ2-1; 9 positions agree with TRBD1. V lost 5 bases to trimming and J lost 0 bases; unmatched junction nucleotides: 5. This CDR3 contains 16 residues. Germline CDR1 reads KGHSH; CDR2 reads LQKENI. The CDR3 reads CASSFGQGISYNEQFF. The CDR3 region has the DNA TGTGCCAGCTCATTCGGACAGGGGATCTCCTACAATGAGCAGTTCTTC.

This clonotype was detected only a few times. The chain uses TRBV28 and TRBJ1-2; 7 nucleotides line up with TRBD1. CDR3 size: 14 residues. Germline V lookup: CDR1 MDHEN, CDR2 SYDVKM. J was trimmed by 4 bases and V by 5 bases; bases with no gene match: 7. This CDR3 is CASSGTGVPYGYTF. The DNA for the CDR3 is TGTGCCAGCAGTGGAACAGGGGTCCCCTATGGCTACACCTTC.

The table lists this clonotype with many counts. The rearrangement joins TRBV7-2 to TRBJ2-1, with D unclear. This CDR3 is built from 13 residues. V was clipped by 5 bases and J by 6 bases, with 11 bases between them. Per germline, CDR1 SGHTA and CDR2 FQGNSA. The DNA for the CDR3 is TGTGCCAGCAGCGGGCGCCCGGGCAATGAGCAGTTCTTC. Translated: CASSGRPGNEQFF.